Each of the 24 T cell receptor beta chains below was sequenced from the same sample in a study of blood T cell repertoires in COVID-19. Here immunoSEQ multiplex PCR was the method, and the copy in TCRdb shows in-frame clones only, minus some. The top ten clones hold approximately 1.8% of a sample with 200,000 to 250,000 clones, about 80% of them seen once. The sequenced sample was PBMCs or T cells enriched from blood (not recorded which). These receptors were collected from a man in his sixties who had recovered from COVID-19.

The gene calls are TRBV2 and TRBJ2-7; 11 bases are shared with TRBD1. Looked up from germline, CDR1 is SNHLY and CDR2 is FYNNEI. The CDR3 is made up of 13 amino acids. The ends lost 6 bases at V and 6 bases at J; junction bases unmatched: 4. CDR3 residues: CASRGTGGIEQYF. The CDR3 DNA sequence: TGTGCCAGCAGGGGGACAGGGGGTATCGAGCAGTACTTC.

This chain joins TRBV19 and TRBJ1-1; the D gene is possibly TRBD1 (5 bases). Germline-derived CDR1 and CDR2 are LNHDA and SQIVND (reference sequence). Trimming stripped 3 bases from V and 1 base from J, with 12 bases between. The CDR3 runs to 15 residues. The DNA for the CDR3 is TGTGCCAGTAGTATCTCCAGGGTGCAGAACACTGAAGCTTTCTTT. Its translation is CASSISRVQNTEAFF.

The V gene is TRBV4-2, the J gene TRBJ2-1; 11 bases match TRBD2. Looked up from germline, CDR1 is LGHNA and CDR2 is YNFKEQ. CDR3 length equals 15 residues. J was trimmed by 4 bases and V by 6 bases; bases with no gene match: 5. The CDR3 DNA is TGTGCCAGCAGTTTAGCGGGGGGGCTTTACAATGAGCAGTTCTTC. Protein product: CASSLAGGLYNEQFF.

In DNA, the CDR3 is TGCAGCGTTGTCAGGGGTGGAACTGAAGCTTTCTTT. Its translation is CSVVRGGTEAFF. The chain combines TRBV29-1 with TRBJ1-1; TRBD1 is a possible D gene (6 bases). The CDR3 extends over 12 amino acids. Germline assignment: CDR1 SQVTM and CDR2 ANQGSEA. V lost 4 bases and J 5 bases, leaving 11 bases between the germline ends. Supplemented by reference TRBV29-1 and TRBJ1-1, the full variable domain reads SAVISQKPSRDICQRGTSLTIQCQVDSQVTMMFWYRQQPGQSLTLIATANQGSEATYESGFVIDKFPISRPNLTFSTLTVSNMSPEDSSIYLCSVVRGGTEAFFGQGTRLTVV.

This chain uses TRBV11-3 with TRBJ2-1, with D perhaps matching TRBD1 (7 bases). Deletions cut 4 bases from V and 8 bases from J, with 9 bases between. The CDR3 has 12 amino acids. CDR1 is SGHNT and CDR2 is YENEEA in the germline V gene. CDR3 protein: CASSSRGDEQFF. For the CDR3, the DNA is TGTGCCAGCAGCTCCAGGGGGGATGAGCAGTTCTTC.

The J gene is TRBJ1-2, the V gene TRBV3-1 (or the pseudogene TRBV3-2), with TRBD1 matching 8 bases. The CDR3 runs 13 residues. The V gene's germline CDR1 is LGHDT and CDR2 YNNKEL (reference sequence). J lost 5 bases, V lost 3 bases, and 2 bases had no gene match. The CDR3 bases are TGTGCCAGCAGCCAGGACAGGGTATATGGCTACACCTTC. It translates to CASSQDRVYGYTF.

The V call is TRBV5-1, the J call TRBJ1-3, with 7 bases lining up with TRBD1. With 0 bases clipped from V and 0 bases from J, the junction kept 0 bases outside the gene matches. Per the germline V gene, CDR1 is SGHRS and CDR2 is YFSETQ. CDR3 length: 15 residues. Written as DNA, the CDR3 is TGCGCCAGCAGCTTGGAGGGGGCCTCTGGAAACACCATATATTTT. Protein: CASSLEGASGNTIYF.

This chain connects TRBV10-3 to TRBJ1-1; D perhaps matches TRBD1 (6 bases). The V end was cut by 0 bases, the J end by 0 bases, with 14 bases between. Germline V gene sequence: CDR1 ENHRY, CDR2 SYGVKD. The CDR3 loop spans 17 amino acids. CDR3 DNA sequence: TGTGCCATCAGTGAGTCGGGTACGACAGGATTGAACACTGAAGCTTTCTTT. Protein product: CAISESGTTGLNTEAFF.

The table lists this clone with a count of one. V and J are TRBV5-1 and TRBJ1-2; 8 nucleotides align to TRBD1. Trimming cost V 0 bases and J 4 bases; bases outside gene matches: 2. The V gene's germline CDR1 is SGHRS and CDR2 YFSETQ. This CDR3 is 14 amino acids long. The CDR3 nucleotides are TGCGCCAGCAGCTTGGCCGACAGGGGCTATGGCTACACCTTC. It specifies CASSLADRGYGYTF.

This rearrangement joins TRBV11-3 to TRBJ1-3; D is possibly TRBD1 (6 bases). In germline, CDR1 is SGHNT, CDR2 YENEEA. This CDR3 spans 14 amino acids. Trimming shortened V by 5 bases and J by 4 bases, and 12 bases separated the two germline ends. This CDR3 is CASSPGGAGNTIYF. CDR3 bases: TGTGCCAGCAGCCCCGGGGGGGCCGGAAACACCATATATTTT. Full variable domain (remainder filled in from reference TRBV11-3 and TRBJ1-3): EAGVVQSPRYKIIEKKQPVAFWCNPISGHNTLYWYLQNLGQGPELLIRYENEEAVDDSQLPKDRFSAERLKGVDSTLKIQPAELGDSAVYLCASSPGGAGNTIYFGEGSWLTVV.

This clone was found once. The chain combines TRBV11-2 with TRBJ2-2, with a tentative D call TRBD2 (6 bases). This CDR3 region has 18 residues. V was trimmed by 2 bases and J by 4 bases, leaving 20 bases between them. Germline V gene lookup returns CDR1 SGHAT and CDR2 FQNNGV. CDR3 in DNA: TGTGCCAGCAGCTTAAGGGGTCTGACGGGGGATCTCACCGGGGAGCTGTTTTTT. Protein product: CASSLRGLTGDLTGELFF. Full variable domain (rest looked up from reference TRBV11-2 and TRBJ2-2): EAGVAQSPRYKIIEKRQSVAFWCNPISGHATLYWYQQILGQGPKLLIQFQNNGVVDDSQLPKDRFSAERLKGVDSTLKIQPAKLEDSAVYLCASSLRGLTGDLTGELFFGEGSRLTVL.

About this clone: Sequence at one end of the junction differs from germline and may be a read error. V gene TRBV10-1 combines with J gene TRBJ2-5; D call uncertain. This CDR3 region has 13 residues. Germline-derived CDR1 and CDR2 are WNHNN and SYGVQD (reference sequence). The CDR3: CASSDPNQETQYF. CDR3 bases: TGCGCCAGCAGTGACCCGAACCAGGAGACCCAGTACTTC.

V gene TRBV2 combines with J gene TRBJ2-7; 7 bases map to TRBD1. After removal of 5 bases from V and 7 bases from J, the junction contained 11 bases not matched to a gene. The CDR3 spans 14 residues. CDR1 is SNHLY, CDR2 FYNNEI, per germline. For the CDR3, the DNA is TGTGCCAGCAGTCCGACAGGGCCCCTTAGGGAGCAGTACTTC. As protein: CASSPTGPLREQYF.

The rearrangement joins TRBV11-3 to TRBJ2-7; 8 nucleotides agree with TRBD1. Trimming cost V 2 bases and J 7 bases; bases outside gene matches: 10. Per germline, CDR1 SGHNT and CDR2 YENEEA. This CDR3 contains 15 residues. The CDR3 spells CASSLSGTGLGEQYF. CDR3 nucleotide sequence: TGTGCCAGCAGCTTATCTGGGACAGGCCTTGGAGAGCAGTACTTC. Full variable domain (rest looked up from reference TRBV11-3 and TRBJ2-7): EAGVVQSPRYKIIEKKQPVAFWCNPISGHNTLYWYLQNLGQGPELLIRYENEEAVDDSQLPKDRFSAERLKGVDSTLKIQPAELGDSAVYLCASSLSGTGLGEQYFGPGTRLTVT.

The chain links TRBV5-1 to TRBJ2-1; TRBD1 matches at 9 bases. This CDR3 comprises 16 residues. CDR1 SGHRS and CDR2 YFSETQ come from the germline V gene. V dropped 2 bases and J dropped 4; count of bases not matched to a gene: 7. The CDR3 spells CASSFTGTGLYNEQFF. CDR3 coding DNA: TGCGCCAGCAGCTTCACCGGGACAGGGTTGTACAATGAGCAGTTCTTC.

The gene calls are TRBV6-1 and TRBJ1-5, with a weak D call TRBD1 (6 bases). Looked up from germline, CDR1 is MNHNS and CDR2 is SASEGT. The CDR3 length is 16 residues. Trimming pared 4 bases from V and 0 bases from J, leaving 13 bases between. The DNA for the CDR3 is TGTGCCAGCAGTGGCCAGGGGCAAATTAGCAATCAGCCCCAGCATTTT. It yields the protein CASSGQGQISNQPQHF.

The chain has TRBV5-1 and TRBJ2-2, with 10 bases that match TRBD1. In germline, CDR1 is SGHRS, CDR2 YFSETQ. The V gene end was trimmed by 2 bases and the J gene end by 5 bases; junction bases not matched to a gene: 9. This CDR3 is 17 amino acids long. Here the CDR3 DNA reads TGCGCCAGCAGCTTCTCGGGACAGGGGTTAAGTACCGGGGAGCTGTTTTTT. It is translated as CASSFSGQGLSTGELFF.

The chain links TRBV6-5 to TRBJ2-5; TRBD2 agrees at 7 bases. Germline CDR1 and CDR2: MNHEY and SVGAGI. With 7 bases clipped from V and 5 bases from J, the junction kept 10 bases outside the gene matches. The CDR3 has 14 amino acids. The CDR3 protein is CASNFQGGRETQYF. DNA of the CDR3: TGTGCCAGCAATTTCCAGGGAGGGAGGGAGACCCAGTACTTC.

J is TRBJ1-4 and V is TRBV4-3; the match to TRBD1 covers 8 bases. Looked up from germline, CDR1 is LGHNA and CDR2 is YSLEER. This CDR3 comprises 15 residues. After removal of 3 bases from V and 8 bases from J, the junction contained 8 bases not matched to a gene. The CDR3 region is CASSQGDRFKEKLFF. CDR3 DNA: TGCGCCAGCAGCCAGGGGGACAGGTTTAAGGAAAAACTGTTTTTT.

This clone occurred a few times. Its ends do not fully match the called genes, so a read error is possible. This rearrangement joins TRBV27 to TRBJ2-2, with 9 bases matching TRBD1. The germline CDR1 and CDR2 sequences are MNHEY and SMNVEV (reference sequence). The CDR3 length is 16 residues. CDR3 protein: CASSQQGTGNAGELFF. The DNA for the CDR3 is TGTGCCAGCAGTCAGCAAGGGACAGGGAACGCCGGGGAGCTGTTTTTT.

The rearrangement joins TRBV7-2 to TRBJ2-7, with D uncertain. Trimming left V 2 bases short and J 6 bases short, with 14 bases between. CDR1 and CDR2 (germline): SGHTA, FQGNSA. The CDR3 has 14 residues. Written as DNA, the CDR3 is TGTGCCAGCAGCTTAATGCAGGCCAAGGTCGAGCAGTACTTC. Encoded protein: CASSLMQAKVEQYF.

The rearrangement links TRBV6-4 to TRBJ1-2, with 8 bases identical to TRBD1. The ends lost 5 bases at V and 4 bases at J; junction bases unmatched: 6. Looked up from germline, CDR1 is MRHNA and CDR2 is SNTAGT. This CDR3 is 14 amino acids long. The CDR3 is CASSPGTGTYGYTF. Here the CDR3 DNA reads TGTGCCAGCAGTCCCGGGACAGGCACCTATGGCTACACCTTC.

The chain has TRBV2 and TRBJ1-1, with D perhaps matching TRBD1 (5 bases). This CDR3 spans 14 amino acids. V was shortened by 4 bases and J by 4 bases, with 13 bases between the two germline ends. The germline CDR1 and CDR2 sequences are SNHLY and FYNNEI. The CDR3 sequence: CASSVTGVSTEAFF. In nucleotides, the CDR3 is TGTGCCAGCAGTGTTACGGGGGTGAGCACTGAAGCTTTCTTT.

V is TRBV9 and J is TRBJ2-7; D possibly corresponds to TRBD1 (5 bases). The V end lost 4 bases, the J end lost 0 bases, and 11 bases lay between the germline ends. CDR1 is SGDLS, CDR2 YYNGEE, per germline. This CDR3 spans 14 amino acids. The CDR3 spells CASSTGRSSYEQYF. DNA of the CDR3: TGTGCCAGCAGCACAGGACGGAGCTCCTACGAGCAGTACTTC.